This T cell receptor (beta chain) was obtained from a study of immune reconstitution after stem cell transplant in scleroderma (dated by TCRdb to between 2016 and 2019). V is pared back by 1 base and J by 9 bases, with 9 bases lying between the germline termini. The CDR1 and CDR2 encoded by the germline V gene (reference sequence) are LGHDT and YNNKEL. The CDR3 spans 12 residues, from the cysteine through the phenylalanine. The sequence is cut down to CDR3 DNA, 36 bases in frame from base 1. The protocol used for the library was RT-PCR. The sequencer listed for this sample is Illumina MiSeq. Starting from the raw public reads, TCRdb applied fastp trimming at Q25, assembled clones with MiXCR and retained in-frame beta chains. Entries that share a CDR3 protein sequence are merged under the most common genes and DNA. A total of about 5,600 distinct CDR3 sequences appear in this sample, 8% of them only once. The ten largest clones capture around 10% of the sample.

To note about this clonotype: The antigen it binds to is not known. Base quality data are lacking; no much larger clone is found one base away.

The sample was collected before or after autologous hematopoietic stem cell transplantation (not recorded which). This chain joins TRBV3-1 to TRBJ1-2; a confident D gene designation cannot be given. This receptor was taken from a male donor with systemic sclerosis. The DNA reads as follows: TGTGCCAGCAGCCAAGCCCCTCACAGCTACACCTTC. This codes for CASSQAPHSYTF.